Here is one T cell receptor (beta chain) with its context. Its antigen is unidentified. It was healthy bone marrow donors who served as donors. In the PCR, 60 Vbeta and 13 Jbeta primers were used. Authors' data handling: In a later analysis, some 80 million unique TCR beta chains included roughly 11 million shared by two or more donors. TCRdb's copy holds only in-frame clones and misses some; the assay was immunoSEQ multiplex PCR. The DNA was the basis for D and trimming; V, J and clone size are from that table. The sample shows some 87,000 clones, roughly two thirds of them seen only once. This entry comes from a study of cytomegalovirus exposure and HLA in healthy donors. General study findings and limits: Accurate HLA-A and HLA-B prediction from TCR beta sequences was reported for most subjects.

Trimming took off 5 bases at V and 2 bases at J, with 12 bases between the two ends. This CDR3 contains 14 residues. CDR1 is MDHEN, CDR2 SYDVKM, per germline. V gene TRBV28 combines with J gene TRBJ1-2, with TRBD1 as a possible D gene (5 bases). The source is a woman aged 45-65 years in good health and CMV-seropositive. The sequenced material came from PBMCs. The CDR3 DNA sequence: TGTGCCAGCAGTACATGGGGCGAAAACTATGGCTACACCTTC. This gives the protein CASSTWGENYGYTF.